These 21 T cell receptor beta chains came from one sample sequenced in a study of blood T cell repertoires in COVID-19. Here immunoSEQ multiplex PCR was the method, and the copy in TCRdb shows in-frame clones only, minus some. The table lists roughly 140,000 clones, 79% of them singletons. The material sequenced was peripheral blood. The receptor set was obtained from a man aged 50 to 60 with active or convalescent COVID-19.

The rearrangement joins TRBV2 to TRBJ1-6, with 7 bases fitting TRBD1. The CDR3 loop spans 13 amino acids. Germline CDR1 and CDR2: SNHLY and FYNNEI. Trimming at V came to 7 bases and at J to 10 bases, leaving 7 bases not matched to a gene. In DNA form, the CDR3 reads TGTGCCAGCAATGAGGGGGCCGGCTCACCCCTCCACTTT. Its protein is CASNEGAGSPLHF.

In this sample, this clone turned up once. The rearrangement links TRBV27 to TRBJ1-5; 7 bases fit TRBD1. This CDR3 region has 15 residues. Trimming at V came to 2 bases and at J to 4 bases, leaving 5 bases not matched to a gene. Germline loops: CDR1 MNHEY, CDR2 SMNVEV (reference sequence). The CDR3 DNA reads TGTGCCAGCAGTTTAGCAGGGGGTGGTAATCAGCCCCAGCATTTT. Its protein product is CASSLAGGGNQPQHF.

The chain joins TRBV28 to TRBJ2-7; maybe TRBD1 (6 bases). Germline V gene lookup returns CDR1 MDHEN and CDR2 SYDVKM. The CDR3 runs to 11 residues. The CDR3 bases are TGTATGACAGGTCCCTCCTACGAGCAGTACTTC. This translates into CMTGPSYEQYF.

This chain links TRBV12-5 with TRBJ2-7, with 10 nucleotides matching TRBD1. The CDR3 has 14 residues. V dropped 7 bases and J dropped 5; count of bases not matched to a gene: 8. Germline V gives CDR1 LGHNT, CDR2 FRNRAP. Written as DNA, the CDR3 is TGTGCTAGTGCCCCTGGACAGGGGGACGACGAGCAGTACTTC. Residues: CASAPGQGDDEQYF.

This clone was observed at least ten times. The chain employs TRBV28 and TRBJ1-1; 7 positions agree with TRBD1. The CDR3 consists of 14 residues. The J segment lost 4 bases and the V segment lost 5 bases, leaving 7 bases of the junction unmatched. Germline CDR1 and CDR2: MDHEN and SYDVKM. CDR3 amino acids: CASSLTGAGTEAFF. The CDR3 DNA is TGTGCCAGCAGTCTCACAGGGGCGGGCACTGAAGCTTTCTTT.

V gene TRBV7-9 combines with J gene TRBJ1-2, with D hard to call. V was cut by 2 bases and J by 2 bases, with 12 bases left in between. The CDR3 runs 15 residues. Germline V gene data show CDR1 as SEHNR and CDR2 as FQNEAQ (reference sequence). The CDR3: CASSLKDPGNYGYTF. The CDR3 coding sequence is TGTGCCAGCAGCTTAAAGGATCCAGGCAACTATGGCTACACCTTC. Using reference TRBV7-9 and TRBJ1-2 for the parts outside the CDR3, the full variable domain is DTGVSQNPRHKITKRGQNVTFRCDPISEHNRLYWYRQTLGQGPEFLTYFQNEAQLEKSRLLSDRFSAERPKGSFSTLEIQRTEQGDSAMYLCASSLKDPGNYGYTFGSGTRLTVV.

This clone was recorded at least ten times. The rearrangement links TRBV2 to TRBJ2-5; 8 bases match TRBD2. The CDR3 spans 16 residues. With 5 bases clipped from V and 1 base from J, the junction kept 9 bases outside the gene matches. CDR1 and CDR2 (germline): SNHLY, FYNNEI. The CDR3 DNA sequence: TGTGCCAGCAGTTGGGGAGTAGCGGGACCCCAAGAGACCCAGTACTTC. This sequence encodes CASSWGVAGPQETQYF.

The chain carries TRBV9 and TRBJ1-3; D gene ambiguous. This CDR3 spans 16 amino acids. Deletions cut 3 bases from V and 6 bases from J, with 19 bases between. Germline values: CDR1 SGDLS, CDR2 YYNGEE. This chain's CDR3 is CASSAGADLGENTIYF. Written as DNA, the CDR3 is TGTGCCAGCAGCGCCGGAGCGGACCTCGGTGAAAACACCATATATTTT.

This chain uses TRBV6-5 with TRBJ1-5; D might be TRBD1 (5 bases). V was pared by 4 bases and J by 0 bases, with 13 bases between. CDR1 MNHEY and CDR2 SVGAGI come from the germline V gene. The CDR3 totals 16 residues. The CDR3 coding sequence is TGTGCCAGCAGTTCCCAGGGCGAATATAGCAATCAGCCCCAGCATTTT. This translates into CASSSQGEYSNQPQHF.

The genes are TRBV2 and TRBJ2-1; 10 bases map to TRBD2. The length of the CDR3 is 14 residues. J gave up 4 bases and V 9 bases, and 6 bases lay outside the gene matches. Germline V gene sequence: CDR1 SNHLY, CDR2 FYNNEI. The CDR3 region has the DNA TGTGCCAGTCGAAGCGGGAGGGCTTACAATGAGCAGTTCTTC. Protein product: CASRSGRAYNEQFF.

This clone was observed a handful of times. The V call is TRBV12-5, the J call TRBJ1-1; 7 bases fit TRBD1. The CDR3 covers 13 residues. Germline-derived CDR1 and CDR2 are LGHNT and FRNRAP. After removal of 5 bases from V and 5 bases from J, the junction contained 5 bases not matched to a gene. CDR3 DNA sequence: TGTGCTAGTGGTCGACAGGGAGTAACTGAAGCTTTCTTT. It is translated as CASGRQGVTEAFF.

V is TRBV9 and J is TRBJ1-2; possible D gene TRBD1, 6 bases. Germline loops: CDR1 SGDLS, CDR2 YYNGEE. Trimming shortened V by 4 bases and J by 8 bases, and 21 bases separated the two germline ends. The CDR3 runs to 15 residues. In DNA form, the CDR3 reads TGTGCCAGCAGCTCCCACAGGGCCAGCACTGACGGCTACACCTTC. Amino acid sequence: CASSSHRASTDGYTF.

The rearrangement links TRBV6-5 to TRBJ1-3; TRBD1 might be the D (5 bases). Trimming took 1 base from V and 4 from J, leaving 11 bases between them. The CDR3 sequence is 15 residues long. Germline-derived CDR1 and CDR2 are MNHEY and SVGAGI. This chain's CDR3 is CASSYYRGGGNTIYF. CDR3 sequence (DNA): TGTGCCAGCAGTTACTATAGGGGAGGAGGAAACACCATATATTTT.

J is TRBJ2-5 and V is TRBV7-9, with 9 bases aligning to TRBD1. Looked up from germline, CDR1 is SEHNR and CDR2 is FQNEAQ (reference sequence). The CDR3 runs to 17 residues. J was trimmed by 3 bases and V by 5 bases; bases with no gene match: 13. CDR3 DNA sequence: TGTGCCAGCAGCCCGCTCCGGGACAGGGAATTGGAAGAGACCCAGTACTTC. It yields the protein CASSPLRDRELEETQYF.

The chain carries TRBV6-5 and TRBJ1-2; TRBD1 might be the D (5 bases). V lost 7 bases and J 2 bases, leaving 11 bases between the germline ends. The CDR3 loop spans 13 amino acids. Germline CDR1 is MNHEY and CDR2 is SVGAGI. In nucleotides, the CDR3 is TGTGCCAGCACCACGGCAGGGAACTATGGCTACACCTTC. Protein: CASTTAGNYGYTF.

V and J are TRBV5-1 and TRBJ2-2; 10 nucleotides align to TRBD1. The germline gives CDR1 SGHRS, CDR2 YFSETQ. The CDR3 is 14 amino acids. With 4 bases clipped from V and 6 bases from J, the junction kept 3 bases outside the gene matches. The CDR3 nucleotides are TGCGCCAGCAGCGCCGGACAGGGGGCCGGGGAGCTGTTTTTT. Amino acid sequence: CASSAGQGAGELFF.

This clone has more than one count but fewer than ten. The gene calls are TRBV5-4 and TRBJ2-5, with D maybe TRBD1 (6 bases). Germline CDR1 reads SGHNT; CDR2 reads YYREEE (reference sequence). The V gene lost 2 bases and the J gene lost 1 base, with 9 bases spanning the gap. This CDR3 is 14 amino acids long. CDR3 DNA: TGTGCCAGCAGCTTCGAGGACAGCCAAGAGACCCAGTACTTC. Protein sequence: CASSFEDSQETQYF. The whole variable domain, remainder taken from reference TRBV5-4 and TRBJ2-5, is ETGVTQSPTHLIKTRGQQVTLRCSSQSGHNTVSWYQQALGQGPQFIFQYYREEENGRGNFPPRFSGLQFPNYSSELNVNALELDDSALYLCASSFEDSQETQYFGPGTRLLVL.

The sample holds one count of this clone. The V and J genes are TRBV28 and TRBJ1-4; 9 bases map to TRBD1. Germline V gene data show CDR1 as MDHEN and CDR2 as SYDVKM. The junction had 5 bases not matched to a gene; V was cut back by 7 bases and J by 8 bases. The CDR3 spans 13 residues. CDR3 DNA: TGTGCCAGCACCACAGGGGGCTTGGAAAAACTGTTTTTT. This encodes CASTTGGLEKLFF.

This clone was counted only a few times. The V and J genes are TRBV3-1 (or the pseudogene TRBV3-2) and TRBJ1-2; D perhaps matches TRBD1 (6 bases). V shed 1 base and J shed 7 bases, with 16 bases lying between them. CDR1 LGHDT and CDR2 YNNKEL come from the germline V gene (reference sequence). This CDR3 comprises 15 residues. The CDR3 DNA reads TGTGCCAGCAGCCAAGCCTCAACAGGGATCGGTGGCTACACCTTC. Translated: CASSQASTGIGGYTF.

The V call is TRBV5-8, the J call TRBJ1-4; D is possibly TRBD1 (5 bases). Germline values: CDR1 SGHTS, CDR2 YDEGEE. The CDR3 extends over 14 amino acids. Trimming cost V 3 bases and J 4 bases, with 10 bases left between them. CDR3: CASSWGRGNEKLFF. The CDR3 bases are TGTGCCAGCAGCTGGGGGAGGGGTAATGAAAAACTGTTTTTT.

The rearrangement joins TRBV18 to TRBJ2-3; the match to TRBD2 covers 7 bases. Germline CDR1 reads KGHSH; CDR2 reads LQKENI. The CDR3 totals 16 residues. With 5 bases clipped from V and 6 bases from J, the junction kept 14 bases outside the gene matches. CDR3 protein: CASSTREPLLRDTQYF. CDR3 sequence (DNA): TGTGCCAGCTCAACGCGGGAGCCCCTGCTGAGGGATACGCAGTATTTT.